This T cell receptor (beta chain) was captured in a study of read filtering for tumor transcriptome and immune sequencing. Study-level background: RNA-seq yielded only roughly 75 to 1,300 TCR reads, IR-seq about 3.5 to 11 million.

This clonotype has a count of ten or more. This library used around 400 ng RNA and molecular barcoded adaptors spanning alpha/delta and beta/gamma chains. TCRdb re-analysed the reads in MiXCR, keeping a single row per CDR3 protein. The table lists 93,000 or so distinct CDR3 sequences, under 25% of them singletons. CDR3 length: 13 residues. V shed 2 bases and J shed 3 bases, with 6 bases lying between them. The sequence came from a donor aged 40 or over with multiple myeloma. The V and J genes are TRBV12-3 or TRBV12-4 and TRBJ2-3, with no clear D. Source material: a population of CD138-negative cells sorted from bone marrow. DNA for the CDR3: TGTGCCAGCAGTTTATACCGGACAGATACGCAGTATTTT. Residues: CASSLYRTDTQYF.